This is a list of T cell receptor beta chains from one sample in a study of blood T cells in healthy people across ages. TCRdb reprocessed the 5' RACE reads via MiXCR and lists one record per CDR3 protein. Of about 830,000 distinct CDR3 sequences in the sample, 55% to 65% were seen once. Sequencing used blood. These receptors originate from a man aged 30 to 39 in good health. CDR3s include the opening cysteine and the closing phenylalanine or tryptophan. Only some rows state a clone size, as once, few, many or a class for expanded clones.

j_call,v_call,clone_size,cdr3_aa
TRBJ1-4,TRBV6-1,NA,CASSGGRGGEKLFF
TRBJ2-4,TRBV2,NA,CASSDTSQAKNIQYF
NA,TRBV20-1,NA,CSAASWGTAYEQYF
TRBJ2-3,TRBV28,NA,CASSSRQGFSQYF
TRBJ2-7,TRBV18,NA,CASSPGTSDEQYF
TRBJ1-4,TRBV5-1,few,CASSANPNEKLFF
TRBJ2-1,TRBV6-2/TRBV6-3,few,CASRDTSRVINEQFF
TRBJ2-2,TRBV7-3,NA,CASSFTGLGTGELFF
TRBJ2-7,TRBV4-1,NA,CASSPGWQSSYEQYF
TRBJ1-2,TRBV7-9,NA,CASSLSWRGKGDYGYTF
TRBJ1-5,TRBV7-2,NA,CASSLAPKDNQPQHF
TRBJ1-4,TRBV7-2,few,CASSLALGGREKLFF
TRBJ1-6,TRBV6-1,NA,CASTAVGTTPRNSPLHF
TRBJ2-1,TRBV7-2,NA,CASSPGPRTANEQFF
TRBJ2-3,TRBV7-2,few,CASSLVGASGLDTQYF
TRBJ2-1,TRBV6-6,NA,CASRQTGGYSYNEQFF
TRBJ2-7,TRBV20-1,NA,CSARGALASYEQYF
TRBJ2-7,TRBV9,NA,CASSVAVDSSYEQYF
TRBJ2-3,TRBV29-1,NA,CSVELAADTQYF
TRBJ1-5,TRBV20-1,NA,CSAAGRLNQPQHF
TRBJ1-2,TRBV12-3/TRBV12-4,many,CASNLDGYGYTF
TRBJ2-1,TRBV9,NA,CASSSRGVYNEQFF
TRBJ1-2,TRBV9,NA,CASSVSGTGGFGYTF
TRBJ2-1,TRBV3-1,NA,CASSQSRLAGGPVRFF
TRBJ2-7,TRBV29-1,few,CSVADRGPLYEQYF
TRBJ1-4,TRBV7-9,NA,CASSAPERREKLFF